This paragraph reports one TCR beta chain. Its antigen is unidentified. The data were taken from a study of shared clonotypes between healthy human individuals. Whole-study findings and limits: Enrolling few donors narrowed the genetic and exposure-history diversity that was represented. Despite large depth, rarefaction showed incomplete sorted-subset sequencing. Relative to clonotypes present in all four donors, those not shared had lower generation probabilities.

Only in-frame clones appear in the TCRdb table, and some are missing; sequencing was by immunoSEQ multiplex PCR. The table records nearly 1 million clones, about three quarters of them present only once. Sequencing was done on a sample of memory CD4+ T cells sorted from blood. Subset denoted: CD45RA-negative fraction. The clonotype comes from a man younger than 35 in good health.

The CDR3 region is CASRDSSGRAVDTQYF. CDR3 DNA sequence: TGCGCCAGCCGAGACTCTAGCGGGAGGGCCGTAGATACGCAGTATTTT. The chain links TRBV5-1 to TRBJ2-3; 12 bases fit TRBD2. This CDR3 is 16 amino acids long. Trimming removed 7 bases from V and 5 bases from J; junction bases left unmatched: 11. Per germline, CDR1 SGHRS and CDR2 YFSETQ.